This TCR beta chain originates from a study of T cell clonotyping in hematopoietic cell transplantation. Study-level points and caveats: After transplant, recipient diversity fell while pathologically expanded clonotypes grew through day 180. Cells were unsorted, so CD4 and CD8 contributions were not separated. At the given depth, recipient repertoires were over 95% de novo clonotypes.

Details on this clone: No antigen is known for it.

This CDR3 has 16 amino acids. CDR1 and CDR2 (germline): SGHDT, YYEEEE. With 2 bases removed from V and 1 base from J, the gap between germline ends came to 10 bases. Assay used: immunoSEQ multiplex PCR; TCRdb lists only in-frame clones, some missing. The profile shows 15,000 to 20,000 clones, around 85% of them singletons. Recipients were bled about 28 days pretransplant and at posttransplant days 30, 100, 180. The chain links TRBV5-6 to TRBJ2-6; possibly TRBD2 for D (5 bases). Source: PBMCs, taken 100 days after allogeneic stem cell transplant. The sequence derives from a male patient between 55 and 70 years old who had an allogeneic stem cell transplant from a related donor, so the T cells may come from the graft donor. Some clones in this sample may be carry-over from other donors' samples. The CDR3 region is CASSFRGLSGANVLTF. The CDR3 DNA sequence: TGTGCCAGCAGCTTTCGAGGGCTATCTGGGGCCAACGTCCTGACTTTC.